One sample yielded the 30 T cell receptor beta chains listed below, sequenced in a study of blood T cells in healthy people across ages. Together with a sample-barcoded 5' primer, a J-beta primer mix was included in a second PCR lasting about 6 to 11 cycles. TCRdb re-called the 5' RACE reads with MiXCR, one entry per CDR3 protein. The table lists some 1.5 million distinct CDR3 sequences, under 55% of them singletons. Sequencing was performed on blood. These receptors came from a woman between 18 and 29 years old in good health.

The rearrangement joins TRBV5-1 to TRBJ2-1; TRBD2 matches at 9 bases. The CDR3 extends over 16 amino acids. Unmatched junction bases numbered 3, after V lost 2 bases and J lost 0 bases. Germline assignment: CDR1 SGHRS and CDR2 YFSETQ. The CDR3 here is CASSLGGLASYNEQFF. In DNA form, the CDR3 reads TGCGCCAGCAGCTTAGGGGGACTAGCCTCCTACAATGAGCAGTTCTTC.

The gene calls are TRBV19 and TRBJ2-5, with 7 bases aligning to TRBD1. Germline lookup yields CDR1 LNHDA and CDR2 SQIVND (reference sequence). CDR3 size: 16 residues. V lost 3 bases and J lost 1; bases outside the gene matches: 8. The CDR3: CASSILGTALQETQYF. CDR3 nucleotide sequence: TGTGCCAGTAGTATCCTCGGGACAGCTCTCCAAGAGACCCAGTACTTC.

This clonotype was counted a single time. The genes are TRBV20-1 and TRBJ2-5, with 10 bases aligning to TRBD1. The length of the CDR3 is 13 residues. Germline trimming cut 8 bases from V and 11 bases from J; bases unmatched to any gene: 14. The germline V gene encodes CDR1 DFQATT and CDR2 SNEGSKA (reference sequence). CDR3 sequence reads: CSSRQGAYNEQYF. In DNA form, the CDR3 reads TGCAGTTCACGACAGGGGGCGTACAATGAGCAGTACTTC.

This sequence joins TRBV12-3 or TRBV12-4 and TRBJ2-3; 9 bases map to TRBD2. This CDR3 contains 15 residues. The ends lost 8 bases at V and 1 base at J; junction bases unmatched: 7. The CDR3 sequence is CASRIAGDRTDTQYF. The CDR3 coding sequence is TGTGCCAGCCGGATAGCGGGGGACCGCACAGATACGCAGTATTTT.

The chain links TRBV12-3 or TRBV12-4 to TRBJ2-7; 8 nucleotides match TRBD2. Trimming at V came to 5 bases and at J to 2 bases, leaving 8 bases not matched to a gene. The CDR3 covers 15 residues. The CDR3, as DNA: TGTGCCAGCAGTGGACTAGCAGGGGTGGCCTACGAGCAGTACTTC. Protein product: CASSGLAGVAYEQYF.

This chain links TRBV7-9 with TRBJ1-6; weak D call: TRBD1 (5 bases). Germline V CDR1 and CDR2: SEHNR, FQNEAQ (reference sequence). This CDR3 contains 17 residues. Trimming cost V 3 bases and J 5 bases, with 17 bases left between them. The CDR3 here is CASSFSRTRDNNSPLHF. As DNA, the CDR3 is TGTGCCAGCAGCTTTAGTAGGACAAGGGATAATAATTCACCCCTCCACTTT.

This chain uses TRBV29-1 with TRBJ2-7; 11 nucleotides agree with TRBD2. The CDR3 spans 16 residues. CDR1 and CDR2 (germline): SQVTM, ANQGSEA. V gave up 6 bases and J gave up 0 bases; unmatched junction bases: 10. The CDR3 loop reads CSVQWTSGHNSYEQYF. CDR3 coding DNA: TGCAGCGTGCAGTGGACTAGCGGGCACAACTCCTACGAGCAGTACTTC.

This clonotype has only a few counts. V and J are TRBV10-3 and TRBJ2-3; 7 nucleotides agree with TRBD1. Germline V lookup: CDR1 ENHRY, CDR2 SYGVKD. The junction had 6 bases not matched to a gene; V was cut back by 2 bases and J by 4 bases. The CDR3 extends over 15 amino acids. CDR3: CAISEPGTASDTQYF. As DNA, the CDR3 is TGTGCCATCAGTGAGCCTGGGACAGCGTCAGATACGCAGTATTTT.

The chain is built from TRBV19 and TRBJ1-5, with D unresolved. Germline V gene lookup returns CDR1 LNHDA and CDR2 SQIVND (reference sequence). Trimming removed 9 bases at V and 2 bases at J, with 20 bases between. This CDR3 has 16 residues. CDR3 sequence: CASTLGWGRGNQPQHF. CDR3 sequence (DNA): TGTGCCAGCACCCTTGGGTGGGGAAGGGGCAATCAGCCCCAGCATTTT.

The chain combines TRBV5-1 with TRBJ2-2; 8 bases align to TRBD2. The CDR3 consists of 21 residues. Unmatched junction bases numbered 24, after V lost 3 bases and J lost 5 bases. Germline assignment: CDR1 SGHRS and CDR2 YFSETQ. The CDR3 sequence: CASSSEVVGFSGTSRTGELFF. DNA for the CDR3: TGCGCCAGCAGCTCGGAAGTGGTGGGTTTTTCCGGGACTAGTCGTACCGGGGAGCTGTTTTTT.

This chain uses TRBV6-5 with TRBJ1-2; a weak D match, TRBD1 (5 bases). This CDR3 is 13 amino acids long. CDR1 and CDR2 (germline): MNHEY, SVGAGI. Trimming removed 6 bases from V and 7 bases from J, with 15 bases in between. CDR3 loop: CASRMTVLAGYTF. For the CDR3, the DNA is TGTGCCAGCAGAATGACAGTATTAGCTGGCTACACCTTC.

This clonotype was detected a few times. The chain carries TRBV29-1 and TRBJ2-1, with D perhaps TRBD1 or TRBD2 (6 bases each). CDR3 size: 14 residues. Germline CDR1 SQVTM, CDR2 ANQGSEA. V was cut by 2 bases and J by 8 bases, with 16 bases left in between. CDR3 DNA: TGCAGCGTTGAACGGAGGGGGGTCACGGATGAGCAGTTCTTC. Translated, it gives CSVERRGVTDEQFF.

This chain joins TRBV2 and TRBJ2-1; 7 nucleotides align to TRBD2. The V and J ends lost 0 bases and 13 bases, in that order; junction bases with no gene match: 3. CDR3 length: 12 amino acids. The germline V gene has CDR1 SNHLY and CDR2 FYNNEI. The CDR3 loop is CASSEAGGLQFF. CDR3 in DNA: TGTGCCAGCAGTGAAGCGGGGGGACTACAGTTCTTC.

This sequence joins TRBV5-1 and TRBJ1-4; D unresolved. The CDR3 is made up of 15 amino acids. Germline lookup yields CDR1 SGHRS and CDR2 YFSETQ. V shed 0 bases and J shed 0 bases, with 6 bases lying between them. The CDR3 loop reads CASSLAFATNEKLFF. CDR3 DNA sequence: TGCGCCAGCAGCTTGGCCTTTGCAACTAATGAAAAACTGTTTTTT.

V is TRBV7-9 and J is TRBJ1-2; maybe TRBD1 (6 bases). In germline, CDR1 is SEHNR, CDR2 FQNEAQ (reference sequence). This CDR3 contains 14 residues. V lost 9 bases, J lost 0 bases, and 14 bases lay in between. CDR3 region: CARPGTRANYGYTF. The CDR3 coding sequence is TGTGCCAGGCCCGGGACACGAGCTAACTATGGCTACACCTTC.

This clonotype appeared a few times. The chain joins TRBV24-1 to TRBJ2-3, with TRBD1 identical over 9 bases. The V gene end was trimmed by 4 bases and the J gene end by 5 bases; junction bases not matched to a gene: 6. From germline, CDR1 is KGHDR and CDR2 SFDVKD. The CDR3 has 15 amino acids. The CDR3 protein is CATSEPGQGGDTQYF. The CDR3 bases are TGTGCCACCAGTGAGCCGGGACAGGGAGGAGATACGCAGTATTTT.

Ten or more counts support this clonotype. The chain has TRBV10-3 and TRBJ2-7; D remains ambiguous. Germline V CDR1 and CDR2: ENHRY, SYGVKD. The CDR3 consists of 14 residues. V was cut by 3 bases and J by 5 bases, with 14 bases left in between. CDR3 residues: CAISDLVGVNEQYF. As DNA, the CDR3 is TGTGCCATCAGTGACCTCGTAGGAGTGAACGAGCAGTACTTC.

The rearrangement uses TRBV2 and TRBJ2-7, with 7 positions matching TRBD2. The CDR3 spans 16 residues. CDR1 and CDR2 (germline): SNHLY, FYNNEI. CDR3 coding DNA: TGTGTCAACCACGACGTTAACGGGAGGAGCTCCTACGAGCAGTACTTC. Its protein is CVNHDVNGRSSYEQYF.

The chain couples TRBV11-1 to TRBJ2-6, with TRBD2 matching over 8 bases. The germline V gene has CDR1 SGHAT and CDR2 FQDESV (reference sequence). V was clipped by 3 bases and J by 0 bases; unmatched bases: 16. The CDR3 is made up of 21 amino acids. The CDR3 spells CASSFEFGLAGGRSGANVLTF. Written as DNA, the CDR3 is TGTGCCAGCAGCTTCGAGTTTGGACTGGCGGGAGGACGCTCTGGGGCCAACGTCCTGACTTTC.

This clonotype was seen a few times. This chain connects TRBV12-3 or TRBV12-4 to TRBJ1-1; D unresolved. CDR3 length equals 13 residues. The ends were cut back, 1 base at V and 8 bases at J, with 11 bases in the middle. As DNA, the CDR3 is TGTGCCAGCAGTTTAGTTGGTAAGTCGGAAGCTTTCTTT. It encodes CASSLVGKSEAFF.

The gene calls are TRBV29-1 and TRBJ1-1; 7 positions match TRBD1. Trimming at V came to 3 bases and at J to 6 bases, leaving 1 base not matched to a gene. The CDR3 has 11 residues. The germline CDR1 and CDR2 sequences are SQVTM and ANQGSEA. Here the CDR3 DNA reads TGCAGCGTTGACAGGGGGTCTGAAGCTTTCTTT. It is translated as CSVDRGSEAFF.

This clonotype was seen more than once but under ten times. This sequence joins TRBV12-3 or TRBV12-4 and TRBJ1-2; D gene unclear. The CDR3 is made up of 13 amino acids. Trimming left V 4 bases short and J 8 bases short, with 14 bases between. The CDR3: CASSSPTERGYTF. The CDR3 DNA reads TGTGCCAGCAGTTCCCCGACCGAGCGGGGCTACACCTTC.

This clonotype was detected only a few times. At one of its ends the junction is not consistent with the germline gene, which may arise from a read error. The V call is TRBV7-9, the J call TRBJ2-3; tentatively, D is TRBD2 (6 bases). Germline-derived CDR1 and CDR2 are SEHNR and FQNEAQ (reference sequence). The CDR3 is 13 residues long. CDR3 sequence: CASSPTSSDTKYF. CDR3 bases: TGTGCCAGCAGCCCAACTAGCTCGGATACGAAGTATTTT.

The chain recombines TRBV29-1 with TRBJ2-5, with D unclear. The J call may be wrong; the DNA end is better matched by TRBJ2-7. The CDR3 runs 11 residues. Germline V gene data show CDR1 as SQVTM and CDR2 as ANQGSEA. In DNA form, the CDR3 reads TGCAGCGTCAAGGCTAATTACGAGCAGTACTTC. Translation gives CSVKANYEQYF.

The V and J genes are TRBV2 and TRBJ2-5, with TRBD2 matching over 8 bases. The germline V gene has CDR1 SNHLY and CDR2 FYNNEI. V lost 2 bases and J lost 5; bases outside the gene matches: 7. The CDR3 sequence is 15 residues long. CDR3 DNA: TGTGCCAGCAGTGAACTAGCGGGCAGAGGGGAGACCCAGTACTTC. Protein sequence: CASSELAGRGETQYF.

This clonotype occurred many times. The V and J genes are TRBV6-5 and TRBJ2-7, with D perhaps matching TRBD1 (6 bases). Germline lookup yields CDR1 MNHEY and CDR2 SVGAGI. Trimming removed 2 bases at V and 3 bases at J, with 8 bases between. This CDR3 has 13 amino acids. The CDR3 DNA sequence: TGTGCCAGCAGTTACCGAGGGGGCTACGAGCAGTACTTC. Residues: CASSYRGGYEQYF.

This clonotype was seen at least ten times. This chain connects TRBV7-9 to TRBJ2-7; D is unresolved. The germline V gene encodes CDR1 SEHNR and CDR2 FQNEAQ (reference sequence). This CDR3 comprises 13 residues. Deletions cut 0 bases from V and 4 bases from J, with 7 bases between. The CDR3 loop is CASSLAYSYEQYF. As DNA, the CDR3 is TGTGCCAGCAGCTTAGCTTACAGTTACGAGCAGTACTTC.

The genes are TRBV6-5 and TRBJ1-2; TRBD1 aligns across 10 bases. This CDR3 has 14 amino acids. Germline V lookup: CDR1 MNHEY, CDR2 SVGAGI. After removal of 6 bases from V and 4 bases from J, the junction contained 5 bases not matched to a gene. The CDR3 DNA is TGTGCCAGCAGGATGGGACAGGGGATCTATGGCTACACCTTC. It codes for CASRMGQGIYGYTF.

This chain connects TRBV6-5 to TRBJ2-1; D is uncertain. This CDR3 has 13 residues. V lost 7 bases to trimming and J lost 13 bases, with 20 bases between them. Germline CDR1 MNHEY, CDR2 SVGAGI. CDR3 amino acids: CASKLAFAETQFF. The CDR3 DNA reads TGTGCCAGCAAACTGGCCTTTGCAGAGACCCAGTTCTTC.

The chain couples TRBV7-2 to TRBJ1-5; D is undetermined. This CDR3 has 12 residues. Deletions cut 5 bases from V and 6 bases from J, with 8 bases between. The germline V gene has CDR1 SGHTA and CDR2 FQGNSA. The CDR3 region is CASSPALQPQHF. The DNA of the CDR3 is TGTGCCAGCAGCCCCGCGCTTCAGCCCCAGCATTTT.